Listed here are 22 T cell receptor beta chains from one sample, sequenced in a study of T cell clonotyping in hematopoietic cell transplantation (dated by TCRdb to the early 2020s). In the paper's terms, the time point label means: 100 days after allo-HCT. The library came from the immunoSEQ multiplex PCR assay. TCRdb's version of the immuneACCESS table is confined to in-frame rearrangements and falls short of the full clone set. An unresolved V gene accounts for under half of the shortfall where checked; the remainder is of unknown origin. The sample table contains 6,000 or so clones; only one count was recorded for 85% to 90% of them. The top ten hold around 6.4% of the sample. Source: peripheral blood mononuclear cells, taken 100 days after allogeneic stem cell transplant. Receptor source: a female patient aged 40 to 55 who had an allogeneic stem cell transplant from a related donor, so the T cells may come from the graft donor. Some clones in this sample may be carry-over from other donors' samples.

The CDR3 sequence is CASSRDTSTDTQYF. The CDR3 DNA is TGTGCCAGCAGCCGGGACACAAGCACAGATACGCAGTATTTT. V is TRBV7-2 and J is TRBJ2-3; possible D gene TRBD1, 6 bases. The germline gives CDR1 SGHTA, CDR2 FQGNSA. Trimming stripped 5 bases from V and 0 bases from J, with 9 bases between. The CDR3 loop spans 14 amino acids.

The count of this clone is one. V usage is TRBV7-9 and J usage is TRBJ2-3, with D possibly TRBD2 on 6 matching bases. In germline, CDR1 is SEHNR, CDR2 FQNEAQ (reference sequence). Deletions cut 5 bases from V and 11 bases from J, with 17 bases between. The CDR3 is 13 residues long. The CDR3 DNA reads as TGTGCCAGCAGCAAGGAGGGACGTCAGGGGCAGTATTTT. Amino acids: CASSKEGRQGQYF.

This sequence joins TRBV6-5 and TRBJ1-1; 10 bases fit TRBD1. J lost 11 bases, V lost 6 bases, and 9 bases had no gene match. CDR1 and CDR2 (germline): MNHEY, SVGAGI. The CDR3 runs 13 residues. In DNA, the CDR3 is TGTGCCAGCAGGAGGGACAGGGGAGTGGAGGCTTTCTTT. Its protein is CASRRDRGVEAFF.

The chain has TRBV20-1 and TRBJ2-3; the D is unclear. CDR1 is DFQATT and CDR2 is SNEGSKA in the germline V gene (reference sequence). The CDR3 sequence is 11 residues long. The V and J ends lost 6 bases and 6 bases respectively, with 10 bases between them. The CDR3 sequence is CSADTLDTQYF. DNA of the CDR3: TGCAGTGCCGATACCTTGGATACGCAGTATTTT.

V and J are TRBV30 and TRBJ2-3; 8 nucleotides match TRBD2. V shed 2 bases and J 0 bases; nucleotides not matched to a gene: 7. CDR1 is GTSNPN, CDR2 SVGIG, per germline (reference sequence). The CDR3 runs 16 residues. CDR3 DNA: TGTGCCTGGAGTTTCCTTAGCGGGGCTAGCACAGATACGCAGTATTTT. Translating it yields CAWSFLSGASTDTQYF. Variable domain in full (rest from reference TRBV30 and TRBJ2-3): SQTIHQWPATLVQPVGSPLSLECTVEGTSNPNLYWYRQAAGRGLQLLFYSVGIGQISSEVPQNLSASRPQDRQFILSSKKLLLSDSGFYLCAWSFLSGASTDTQYFGPGTRLTVL.

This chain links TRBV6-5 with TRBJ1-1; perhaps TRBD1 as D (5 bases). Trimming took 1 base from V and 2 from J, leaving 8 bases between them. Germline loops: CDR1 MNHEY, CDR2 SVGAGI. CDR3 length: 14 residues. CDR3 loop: CASSYWGSNTEAFF. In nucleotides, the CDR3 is TGTGCCAGCAGTTACTGGGGGAGCAACACTGAAGCTTTCTTT.

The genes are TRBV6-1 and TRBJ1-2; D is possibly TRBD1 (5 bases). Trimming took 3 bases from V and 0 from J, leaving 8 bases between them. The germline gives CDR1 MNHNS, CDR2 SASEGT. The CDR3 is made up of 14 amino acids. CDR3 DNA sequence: TGTGCCAGCAGTGAGGGGGGAACTAACTATGGCTACACCTTC. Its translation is CASSEGGTNYGYTF.

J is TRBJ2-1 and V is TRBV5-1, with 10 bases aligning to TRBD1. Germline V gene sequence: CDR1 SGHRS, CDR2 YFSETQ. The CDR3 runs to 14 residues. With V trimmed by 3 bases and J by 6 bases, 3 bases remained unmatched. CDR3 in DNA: TGCGCCAGCAGCTGGGGGACAGGGGTCAATGAGCAGTTCTTC. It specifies CASSWGTGVNEQFF.

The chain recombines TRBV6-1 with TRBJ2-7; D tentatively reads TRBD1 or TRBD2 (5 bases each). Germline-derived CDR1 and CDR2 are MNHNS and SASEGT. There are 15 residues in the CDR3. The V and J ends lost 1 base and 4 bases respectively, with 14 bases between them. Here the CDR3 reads CASSEEGWEWYEQYF. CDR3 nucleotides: TGTGCCAGCAGTGAAGAGGGGTGGGAGTGGTACGAGCAGTACTTC.

The CDR3 sequence: CASSINRGTEAFF. The CDR3, as DNA: TGTGCCAGTAGTATAAATAGGGGAACTGAAGCTTTCTTT. The rearrangement joins TRBV19 to TRBJ1-1; D is perhaps TRBD1 (5 bases). Trimming removed 2 bases from V and 5 bases from J, with 9 bases in between. The germline gives CDR1 LNHDA, CDR2 SQIVND (reference sequence). The CDR3 is made up of 13 amino acids.

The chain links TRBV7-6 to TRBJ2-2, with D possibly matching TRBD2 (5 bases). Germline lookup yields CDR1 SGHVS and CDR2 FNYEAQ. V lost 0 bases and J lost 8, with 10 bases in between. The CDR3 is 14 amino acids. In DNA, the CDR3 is TGTGCCAGCAGCTTAGCCCCCGGGAAGGGGGAGCTGTTTTTT. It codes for CASSLAPGKGELFF. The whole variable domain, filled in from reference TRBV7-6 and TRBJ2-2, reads GAGVSQSPRYKVTKRGQDVALRCDPISGHVSLYWYRQALGQGPEFLTYFNYEAQQDKSGLPNDRFSAERPEGSISTLTIQRTEQRDSAMYRCASSLAPGKGELFFGEGSRLTVL.

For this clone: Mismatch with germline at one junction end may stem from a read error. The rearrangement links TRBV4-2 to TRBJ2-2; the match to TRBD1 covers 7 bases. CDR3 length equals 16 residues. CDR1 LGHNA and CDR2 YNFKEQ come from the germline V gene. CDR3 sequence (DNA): TGTGCCAGCAGCCACATCCAGACAGGGAACTCCGGGGAGCTGTTTTTT. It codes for CASSHIQTGNSGELFF.

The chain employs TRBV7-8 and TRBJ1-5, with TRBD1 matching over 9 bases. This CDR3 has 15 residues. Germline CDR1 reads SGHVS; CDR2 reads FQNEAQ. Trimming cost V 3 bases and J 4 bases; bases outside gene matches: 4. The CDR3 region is CASSLMGQGNQPQHF. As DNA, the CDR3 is TGTGCCAGCAGCTTGATGGGACAGGGAAATCAGCCCCAGCATTTT.

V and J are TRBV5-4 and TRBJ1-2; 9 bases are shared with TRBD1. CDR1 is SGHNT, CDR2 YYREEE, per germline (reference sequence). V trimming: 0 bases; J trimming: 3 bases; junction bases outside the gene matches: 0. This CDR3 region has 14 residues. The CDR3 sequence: CASSLGDRDYGYTF. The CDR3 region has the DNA TGTGCCAGCAGCTTGGGGGACAGGGACTATGGCTACACCTTC.

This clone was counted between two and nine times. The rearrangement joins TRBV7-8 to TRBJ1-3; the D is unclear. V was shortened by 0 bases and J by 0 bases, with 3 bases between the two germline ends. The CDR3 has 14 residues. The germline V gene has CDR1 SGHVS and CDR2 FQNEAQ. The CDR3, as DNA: TGTGCCAGCAGCTTAGCGCCCTCTGGAAACACCATATATTTT. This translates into CASSLAPSGNTIYF.

Here the CDR3 reads CSQRWGPAKGEQFF. The CDR3 coding sequence is TGCAGCCAACGTTGGGGACCAGCAAAGGGTGAGCAGTTCTTC. The rearrangement links TRBV29-1 to TRBJ2-1; D might be TRBD1 or TRBD2, each matching 5 bases. CDR3 size: 14 residues. Germline CDR1 SQVTM, CDR2 ANQGSEA. The V end was cut by 8 bases, the J end by 9 bases, with 23 bases between.

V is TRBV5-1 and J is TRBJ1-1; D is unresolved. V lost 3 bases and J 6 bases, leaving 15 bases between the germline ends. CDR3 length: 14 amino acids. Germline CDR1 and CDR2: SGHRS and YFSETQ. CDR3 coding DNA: TGCGCCAGCAGCTCTGAAATAGGGCGGGCTGAAGCTTTCTTT. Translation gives CASSSEIGRAEAFF.

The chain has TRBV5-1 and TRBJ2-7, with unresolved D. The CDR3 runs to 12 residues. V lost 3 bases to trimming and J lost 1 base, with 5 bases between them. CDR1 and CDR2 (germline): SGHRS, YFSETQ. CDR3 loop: CASSYTSYEQYF. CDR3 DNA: TGCGCCAGCAGCTATACGTCCTACGAGCAGTACTTC.

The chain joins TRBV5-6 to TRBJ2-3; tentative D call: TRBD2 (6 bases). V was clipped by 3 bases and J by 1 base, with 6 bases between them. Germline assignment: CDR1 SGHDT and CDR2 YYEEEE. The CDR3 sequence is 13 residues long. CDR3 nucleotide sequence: TGTGCCAGCAGCTCTAGCGGCACAGATACGCAGTATTTT. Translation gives CASSSSGTDTQYF. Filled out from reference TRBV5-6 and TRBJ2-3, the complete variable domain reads DAGVTQSPTHLIKTRGQQVTLRCSPKSGHDTVSWYQQALGQGPQFIFQYYEEEERQRGNFPDRFSGHQFPNYSSELNVNALLLGDSALYLCASSSSGTDTQYFGPGTRLTVL.

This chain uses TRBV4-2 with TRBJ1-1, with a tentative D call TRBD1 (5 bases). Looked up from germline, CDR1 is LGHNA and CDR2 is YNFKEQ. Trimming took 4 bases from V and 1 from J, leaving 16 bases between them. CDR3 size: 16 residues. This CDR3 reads CASSRKGLGTNTEAFF. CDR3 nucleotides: TGTGCCAGCAGCCGCAAAGGTTTAGGGACGAACACTGAAGCTTTCTTT.

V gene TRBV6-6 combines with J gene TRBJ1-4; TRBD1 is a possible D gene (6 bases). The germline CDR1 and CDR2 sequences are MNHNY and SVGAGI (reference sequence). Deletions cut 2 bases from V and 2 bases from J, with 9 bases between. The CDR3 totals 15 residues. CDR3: CASSYPTGTNEKLFF. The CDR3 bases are TGTGCCAGCAGTTACCCGACAGGCACTAATGAAAAACTGTTTTTT.

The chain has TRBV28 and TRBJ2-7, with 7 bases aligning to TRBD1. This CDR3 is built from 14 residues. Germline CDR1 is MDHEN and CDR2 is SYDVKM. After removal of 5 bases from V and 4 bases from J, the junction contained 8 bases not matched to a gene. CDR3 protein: CASSADRVVYEQYF. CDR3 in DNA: TGTGCCAGCAGTGCAGACAGGGTAGTATACGAGCAGTACTTC.